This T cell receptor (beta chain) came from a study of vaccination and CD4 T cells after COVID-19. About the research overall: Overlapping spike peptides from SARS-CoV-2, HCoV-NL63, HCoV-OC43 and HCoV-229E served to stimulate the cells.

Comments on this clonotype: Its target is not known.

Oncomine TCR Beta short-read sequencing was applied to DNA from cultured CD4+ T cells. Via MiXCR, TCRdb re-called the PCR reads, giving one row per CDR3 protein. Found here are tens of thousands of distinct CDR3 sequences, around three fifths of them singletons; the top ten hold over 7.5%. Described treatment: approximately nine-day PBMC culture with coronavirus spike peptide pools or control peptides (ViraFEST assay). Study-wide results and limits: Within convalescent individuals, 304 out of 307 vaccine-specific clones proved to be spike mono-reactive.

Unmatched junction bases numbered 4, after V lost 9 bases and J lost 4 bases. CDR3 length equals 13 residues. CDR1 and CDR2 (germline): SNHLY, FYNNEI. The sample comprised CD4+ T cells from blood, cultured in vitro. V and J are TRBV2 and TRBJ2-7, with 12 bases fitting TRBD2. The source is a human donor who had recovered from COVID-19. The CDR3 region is CARRGTSGYEQYF. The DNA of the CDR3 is TGTGCCAGACGGGGGACTAGCGGGTACGAGCAGTACTTC.